This TCR beta chain was observed in a study of blood T cell repertoires in COVID-19. About the study: The United States, Italy and Spain provided the acute and convalescent COVID-19 samples. T cells, B-cell-depleted T cells, or PBMCs supplied cDNA or gDNA.

CDR3 length: 15 amino acids. The V segment lost 2 bases and the J segment 3 bases; nucleotides outside the gene matches: 4. Germline values: CDR1 LGHDT, CDR2 YNNKEL (reference sequence). As originally analysed: Scientists estimated how many nucleated cells there were by amplifying reference gene primers. Sequencing was performed with immunoSEQ multiplex PCR; in TCRdb, only in-frame clones are kept and a portion is missing. V, J and clone size are taken as reported in that table, and D and trimming were inferred from the DNA itself. The sample includes fewer than 100,000 clones, over 75% of them seen just once.

The sample consisted of peripheral blood. V is TRBV3-1 (or the pseudogene TRBV3-2) and J is TRBJ2-7; 10 bases match TRBD1. This TCR was recovered from a man aged 50 or older with COVID-19, enrolled during active disease. The CDR3 DNA sequence: TGTGCCAGCAGCCAAAGGAGGACAGGGGGCTACGAGCAGTACTTC. The encoded protein is CASSQRRTGGYEQYF.